This T cell receptor (beta chain) was retrieved from a study of blood T cell repertoires in COVID-19. Turning to the study itself: COVID-19 samples from acute and convalescent phases originated in the United States, Italy and Spain.

Germline CDR1 reads MGHRA; CDR2 reads YSYEKL. The CDR3 extends over 13 amino acids. Deletions cut 3 bases from V and 7 bases from J, with 9 bases between. Authors' methods: How many nucleated cells were present was estimated from reference gene primer amplification. Profiling relied on immunoSEQ multiplex PCR, and the TCRdb table lists in-frame clones only, not all of them. Clonal size and the V and J genes are those of that table, whereas D and trimming came from the DNA. The sample yields about 140,000 clones, about 87% seen once. The chain is built from TRBV4-1 and TRBJ2-2; D gene ambiguous. The sample was peripheral blood. This TCR came from a man between 50 and 59 years old who had recovered from COVID-19. Here the CDR3 reads CASSQLPNGELFF. For the CDR3, the DNA is TGCGCCAGCAGCCAGCTACCGAACGGGGAGCTGTTTTTT.